The 15 T cell receptor beta chains reported below all come from one sample, sequenced in a study of T-cell reconstitution after alpha-beta-depleted transplantation in children. Preparation of the TCRbeta library used unique molecular identifiers. MiXCR was run by TCRdb on the PCR reads, yielding one entry per CDR3 protein. The sample gives fewer than 750,000 distinct CDR3 sequences, 23% of which show up once; approximately 14% is in the top ten. The sample consisted of PBMCs, mostly from graft donor cells, taken 360 days after TCRalphabeta/CD19-depleted stem cell transplant. These receptors all stem from a boy younger than two who had a stem cell transplant for acute myeloid leukemia, so the T cells may come from the graft donor.

This clonotype showed up just a few times. The V gene is TRBV7-2, the J gene TRBJ2-7; weak D call: TRBD2 (6 bases). CDR1 SGHTA and CDR2 FQGNSA come from the germline V gene. The V end was cut by 1 base, the J end by 2 bases, with 15 bases between. The CDR3 has 16 amino acids. Written as DNA, the CDR3 is TGTGCCAGCAGCTTAGGGTCAGGCGGGGCCACCTACGAGCAGTACTTC. It yields the protein CASSLGSGGATYEQYF.

Only a few counts were recorded for this clonotype. This chain links TRBV7-6 with TRBJ2-7; D possibly corresponds to TRBD1 (5 bases). Trimming stripped 1 base from V and 2 bases from J, with 12 bases between. Germline loops: CDR1 SGHVS, CDR2 FNYEAQ. The CDR3 contains 15 residues. Here the CDR3 reads CASSLVPDSTYEQYV. CDR3 sequence (DNA): TGTGCCAGCAGCTTAGTCCCTGACAGCACCTACGAGCAGTACGTC.

The chain is built from TRBV20-1 and TRBJ1-1; no firm D call. V was clipped by 2 bases and J by 0 bases, with 13 bases between them. The CDR3 has 15 amino acids. CDR1 DFQATT and CDR2 SNEGSKA come from the germline V gene (reference sequence). CDR3 sequence: CSARRAVLVNTEAFF. The DNA for the CDR3 is TGCAGTGCTAGAAGGGCAGTTCTCGTGAACACTGAAGCTTTCTTT.

The table lists this clonotype with a count of one. The chain is built from TRBV7-2 and TRBJ1-6, with D unresolved. Trimming shortened V by 4 bases and J by 0 bases, and 10 bases separated the two germline ends. The germline CDR1 and CDR2 sequences are SGHTA and FQGNSA. The CDR3 totals 16 residues. The CDR3 DNA follows: TGTGCCAGCAGCTCCTCAGTGTCCTCCTATAATTCACCCCTCCACTTT. As protein: CASSSSVSSYNSPLHF. Full variable domain (rest looked up from reference TRBV7-2 and TRBJ1-6): GAGVSQSPSNKVTEKGKDVELRCDPISGHTALYWYRQSLGQGLEFLIYFQGNSAPDKSGLPSDRFSAERTGGSVSTLTIQRTQQEDSAVYLCASSSSVSSYNSPLHFGNGTRLTVT.

This clonotype was seen at least ten times. The chain is built from TRBV4-2 and TRBJ2-5, with D unresolved. The length of the CDR3 is 13 residues. V was shortened by 0 bases and J by 4 bases, with 6 bases between the two germline ends. Germline loops: CDR1 LGHNA, CDR2 YNFKEQ. CDR3 bases: TGTGCCAGCAGCCAAGACAGTGGAGAGACCCAGTACTTC. This gives the protein CASSQDSGETQYF.

The CDR3 reads CASSAGDRGFADTQYF. The CDR3 DNA sequence: TGTGCCAGCAGCGCTGGGGACAGGGGTTTTGCAGATACGCAGTATTTT. The gene calls are TRBV5-5 and TRBJ2-3; 10 bases align to TRBD1. The germline gives CDR1 SGHKS, CDR2 YYEKEE (reference sequence). This CDR3 comprises 16 residues. V shed 4 bases and J 4 bases; nucleotides not matched to a gene: 9.

The sample holds a few counts of this clonotype. The chain employs TRBV29-1 and TRBJ2-2; 8 bases align to TRBD1. CDR1 is SQVTM, CDR2 ANQGSEA, per germline. The ends lost 7 bases at V and 1 base at J; junction bases unmatched: 5. The CDR3 extends over 14 amino acids. CDR3 in amino acids: CSAVDRENTGELFF. For the CDR3, the DNA is TGCAGCGCCGTGGACAGGGAGAACACCGGGGAGCTGTTTTTT.

Ten or more counts support this clonotype. The rearrangement joins TRBV2 to TRBJ2-3; TRBD2 matches at 7 bases. CDR3 length: 15 residues. The V segment lost 3 bases and the J segment 2 bases; nucleotides outside the gene matches: 5. Germline V gene data show CDR1 as SNHLY and CDR2 as FYNNEI. CDR3 sequence (DNA): TGTGCCAGCAGTGAGGGGAGGGGTGCCACAGATACGCAGTATTTT. It encodes CASSEGRGATDTQYF.

This clonotype occurred once. The J gene is TRBJ1-6, the V gene TRBV4-1, with D uncertain. Germline assignment: CDR1 MGHRA and CDR2 YSYEKL. The CDR3 consists of 12 residues. With 5 bases removed from V and 12 bases from J, the gap between germline ends came to 11 bases. The CDR3 DNA follows: TGCGCCAGCAGCTTCCCGGCTAGACCCCTCCACTTT. This codes for CASSFPARPLHF.

This clonotype was observed a handful of times. This chain connects TRBV20-1 to TRBJ1-2; tentative D call: TRBD1 (5 bases). CDR1 and CDR2 from the germline V gene are DFQATT and SNEGSKA (reference sequence). The V end lost 1 base, the J end lost 4 bases, and 16 bases lay between the germline ends. CDR3 length: 15 residues. The CDR3 bases are TGCAGTGCTAGAGGGCTCCAGGGCAAATTCTATGGCTACACCTTC. Its translation: CSARGLQGKFYGYTF.

This clonotype has more than one count but fewer than ten. This chain uses TRBV29-1 with TRBJ2-3; TRBD2 agrees at 9 bases. Germline-derived CDR1 and CDR2 are SQVTM and ANQGSEA. CDR3 length equals 16 residues. With V trimmed by 5 bases and J by 3 bases, 12 bases remained unmatched. The CDR3 spells CSVPSGGRVYTDTQYF. In DNA, the CDR3 is TGCAGCGTTCCGAGCGGGGGGAGGGTTTATACAGATACGCAGTATTTT.

This clonotype was seen once. V usage is TRBV28 and J usage is TRBJ1-1; D not resolved. Looked up from germline, CDR1 is MDHEN and CDR2 is SYDVKM. The CDR3 sequence is 14 residues long. Trimming removed 6 bases at V and 3 bases at J, with 14 bases between. In DNA form, the CDR3 reads TGTGCCAGCAGACGCCGAACCGGTGACACTGAAGCTTTCTTT. Amino acids: CASRRRTGDTEAFF.

V gene TRBV12-3 or TRBV12-4 combines with J gene TRBJ2-3; 7 bases line up with TRBD1. This CDR3 is built from 13 residues. Losses at the gene ends were 6 bases for V and 8 bases for J; bases not matched to a gene: 8. The CDR3, as DNA: TGTGCCAGCAGAACGACAGGGAAGGGTACGCAGTATTTT. This sequence encodes CASRTTGKGTQYF.

This chain links TRBV3-1 with TRBJ2-3; the match to TRBD2 covers 8 bases. J gave up 1 base and V 1 base, and 16 bases lay outside the gene matches. Germline CDR1 is LGHDT and CDR2 is YNNKEL (reference sequence). This CDR3 region has 20 residues. The CDR3 loop is CASSQGPWFRGTRRTDTQYF. The CDR3 DNA reads as TGTGCCAGCAGCCAAGGGCCGTGGTTCCGTGGGACTAGACGCACAGATACGCAGTATTTT.

This clonotype was seen a handful of times. The CDR3 nucleotides read TGTGCCAGCAGTTTTGAGAGGAATCAGCCCCAGCATTTT. It codes for CASSFERNQPQHF. The chain joins TRBV12-3 or TRBV12-4 to TRBJ1-5; the D is unclear. The CDR3 runs to 13 residues. Trimming removed 3 bases from V and 4 bases from J, with 7 bases in between.